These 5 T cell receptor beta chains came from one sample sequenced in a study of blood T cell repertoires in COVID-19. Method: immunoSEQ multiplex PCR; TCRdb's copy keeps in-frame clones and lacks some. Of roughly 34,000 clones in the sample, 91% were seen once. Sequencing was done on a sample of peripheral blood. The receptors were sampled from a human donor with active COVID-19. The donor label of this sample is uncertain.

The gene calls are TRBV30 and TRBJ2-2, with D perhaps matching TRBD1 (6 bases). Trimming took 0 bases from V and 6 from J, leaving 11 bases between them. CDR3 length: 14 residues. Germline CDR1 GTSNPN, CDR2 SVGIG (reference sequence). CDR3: CAWSVIQGSGELFF. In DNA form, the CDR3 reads TGTGCCTGGAGTGTGATACAGGGTTCCGGGGAGCTGTTTTTT.

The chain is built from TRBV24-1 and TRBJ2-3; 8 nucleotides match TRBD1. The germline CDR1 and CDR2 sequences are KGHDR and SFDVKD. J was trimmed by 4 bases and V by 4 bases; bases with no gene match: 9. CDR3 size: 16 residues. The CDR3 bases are TGTGCCACCAGTGACCGGACAGGGTGGAGTGCAGATACGCAGTATTTT. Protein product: CATSDRTGWSADTQYF.

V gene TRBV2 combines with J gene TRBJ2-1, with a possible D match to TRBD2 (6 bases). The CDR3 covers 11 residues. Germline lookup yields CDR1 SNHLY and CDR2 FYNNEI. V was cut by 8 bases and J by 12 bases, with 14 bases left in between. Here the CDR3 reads CASLSGTGQFF. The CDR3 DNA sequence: TGTGCCAGCCTTTCCGGGACTGGGCAGTTCTTC. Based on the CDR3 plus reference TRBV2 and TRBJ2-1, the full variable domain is EPEVTQTPSHQVTQMGQEVILRCVPISNHLYFYWYRQILGQKVEFLVSFYNNEISEKSEIFDDQFSVERPDGSNFTLKIRSTKLEDSAMYFCASLSGTGQFFGPGTRLTVL.

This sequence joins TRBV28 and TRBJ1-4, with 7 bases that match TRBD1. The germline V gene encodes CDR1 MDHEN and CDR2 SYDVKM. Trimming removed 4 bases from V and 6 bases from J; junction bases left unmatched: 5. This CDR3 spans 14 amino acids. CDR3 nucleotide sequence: TGTGCCAGCAGTTGGACAGGAACCCATGAAAAACTGTTTTTT. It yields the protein CASSWTGTHEKLFF. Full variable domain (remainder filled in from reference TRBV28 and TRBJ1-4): DVKVTQSSRYLVKRTGEKVFLECVQDMDHENMFWYRQDPGLGLRLIYFSYDVKMKEKGDIPEGYSVSREKKERFSLILESASTNQTSMYLCASSWTGTHEKLFFGSGTQLSVL.

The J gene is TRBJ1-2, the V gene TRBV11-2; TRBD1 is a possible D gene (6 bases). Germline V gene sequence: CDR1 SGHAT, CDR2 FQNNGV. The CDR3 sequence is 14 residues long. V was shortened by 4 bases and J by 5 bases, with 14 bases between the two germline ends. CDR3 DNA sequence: TGTGCCAGCAGCTCCGGACAGATCCCGTATGGCTACACCTTC. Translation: CASSSGQIPYGYTF.